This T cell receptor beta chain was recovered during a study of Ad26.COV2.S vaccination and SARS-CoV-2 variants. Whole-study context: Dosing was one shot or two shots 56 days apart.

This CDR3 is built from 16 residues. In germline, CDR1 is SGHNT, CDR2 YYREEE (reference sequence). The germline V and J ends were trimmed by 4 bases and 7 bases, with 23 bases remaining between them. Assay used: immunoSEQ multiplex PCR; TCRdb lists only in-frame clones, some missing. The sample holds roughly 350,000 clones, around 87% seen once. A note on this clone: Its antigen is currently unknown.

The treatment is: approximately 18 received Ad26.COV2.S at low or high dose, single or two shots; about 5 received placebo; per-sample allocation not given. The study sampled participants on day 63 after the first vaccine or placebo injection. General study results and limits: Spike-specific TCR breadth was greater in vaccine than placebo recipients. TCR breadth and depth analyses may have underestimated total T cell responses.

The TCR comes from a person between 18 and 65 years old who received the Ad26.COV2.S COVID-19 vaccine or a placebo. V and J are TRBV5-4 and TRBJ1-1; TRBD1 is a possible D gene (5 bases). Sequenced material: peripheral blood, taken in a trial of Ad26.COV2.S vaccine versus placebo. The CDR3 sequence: CASSPAPRGSRGEAFF. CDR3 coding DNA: TGTGCCAGCAGCCCCGCACCTCGGGGGTCTAGGGGTGAAGCTTTCTTT. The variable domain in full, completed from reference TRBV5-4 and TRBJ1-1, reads ETGVTQSPTHLIKTRGQQVTLRCSSQSGHNTVSWYQQALGQGPQFIFQYYREEENGRGNFPPRFSGLQFPNYSSELNVNALELDDSALYLCASSPAPRGSRGEAFFGQGTRLTVV.